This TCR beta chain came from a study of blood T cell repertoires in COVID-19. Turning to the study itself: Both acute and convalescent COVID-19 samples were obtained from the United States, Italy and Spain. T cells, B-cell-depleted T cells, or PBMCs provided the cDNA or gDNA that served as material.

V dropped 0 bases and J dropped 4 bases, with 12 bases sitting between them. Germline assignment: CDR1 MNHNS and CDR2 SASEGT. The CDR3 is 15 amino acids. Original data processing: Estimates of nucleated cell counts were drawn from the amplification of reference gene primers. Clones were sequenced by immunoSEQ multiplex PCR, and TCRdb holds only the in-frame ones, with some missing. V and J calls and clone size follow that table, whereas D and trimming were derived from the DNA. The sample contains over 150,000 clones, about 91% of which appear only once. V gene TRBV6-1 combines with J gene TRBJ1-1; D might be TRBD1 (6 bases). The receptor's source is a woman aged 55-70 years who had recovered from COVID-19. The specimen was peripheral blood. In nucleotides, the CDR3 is TGTGCCAGCAGTGAAGCAACGACAGGACGCACTGAAGCTTTCTTT. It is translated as CASSEATTGRTEAFF.